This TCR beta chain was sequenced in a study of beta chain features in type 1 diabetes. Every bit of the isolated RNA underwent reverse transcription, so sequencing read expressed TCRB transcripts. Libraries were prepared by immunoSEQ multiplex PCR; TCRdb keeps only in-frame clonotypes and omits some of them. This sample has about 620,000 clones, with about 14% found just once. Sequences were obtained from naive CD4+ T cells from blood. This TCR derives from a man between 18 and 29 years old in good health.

As DNA, the CDR3 is TGTGCCAGCAGCCCTGGGACACCTACTGAAGCTTTCTTT. Its protein product is CASSPGTPTEAFF. The gene calls are TRBV28 and TRBJ1-1; TRBD1 might be the D (6 bases). The CDR3 contains 13 residues. V was trimmed by 6 bases and J by 5 bases, leaving 13 bases between them. Germline CDR1 and CDR2: MDHEN and SYDVKM. Combining the CDR3 with reference TRBV28 and TRBJ1-1 gives the whole variable domain DVKVTQSSRYLVKRTGEKVFLECVQDMDHENMFWYRQDPGLGLRLIYFSYDVKMKEKGDIPEGYSVSREKKERFSLILESASTNQTSMYLCASSPGTPTEAFFGQGTRLTVV.